Listed here is a single TCR beta chain. Measured with immunoSEQ multiplex PCR; TCRdb has only the in-frame clones, and not every one. The table records some 130,000 clones, 90% of them present only once. The sample is drawn from a study of blood T cell repertoires in COVID-19. Germline assignment: CDR1 SGHNT and CDR2 YENEEA. This CDR3 region has 14 residues. Trimming removed 5 bases from V and 5 bases from J; junction bases left unmatched: 6. The receptor was isolated from a man over 45 with active COVID-19. Sequencing was carried out using peripheral blood. The rearrangement links TRBV11-3 to TRBJ2-3, with 8 bases identical to TRBD1. CDR3 sequence: CASSPRTGKDTQYF. The DNA of the CDR3 is TGTGCCAGCAGCCCCCGGACAGGGAAAGATACGCAGTATTTT.